This TCR beta chain was sequenced in a study of control samples from healthy donors and cancer patients (TCRdb year 2020). The library was built by means of the immunoSEQ multiplex PCR assay. TCRdb provides this immuneACCESS table in a form limited to in-frame rearrangements. Some clones are lacking; in checked studies, under half of them reflect an unresolved V gene, and why the rest are absent is not known. For this sample the table gives roughly 170,000 clones, of which under 95% were detected only once. The leading ten clones occupy approximately 1.4% of the sample. The germline V gene yields WSHSY for CDR1 and SAAADI for CDR2. Including cysteine and phenylalanine, the CDR3 has 16 amino acids. Of the read, only the CDR3 DNA is kept; its 48 bases are in frame from base 1. V loses 0 bases, J loses 1 base, and the germline ends lie 10 bases apart. With respect to this clone: Its antigen is unknown. The record has no base qualities; no much larger clone is one base away.

The chain uses TRBV10-2 and TRBJ1-3; there is no confident call for the D gene. Material: blood. The receptor was isolated from a woman aged 18-30 years in good health. The nucleotides are TGCGCCAGCAGTGAGTCCGGGCCTCTGTCTGGAAACACCATATATTTT. It codes for CASSESGPLSGNTIYF.